The rows below give T cell receptor beta chains drawn from one sample of a study of OX40 agonist ivuxolimab in advanced cancers. Profiling relied on immunoSEQ multiplex PCR, and the TCRdb table lists in-frame clones only, not all of them. The data contain roughly 76,000 clones, 92% of them singletons. Specimen: CD4+ or CD8+ T cells sorted from blood, collected in a trial of the OX40 agonist ivuxolimab. These receptors all stem from an adult with an advanced solid tumor such as melanoma, head and neck, liver or kidney cancer. CDR3s include the opening cysteine and the closing phenylalanine or tryptophan. The order of the fields is J gene, D gene, clone size, V gene, CDR3 protein, CDR3 DNA. A D gene is named only where the DNA matches it firmly. Size is omitted from some rows. Given values are once, few, many or a class for expanded clones.

>TRBJ1-1|NA|NA|TRBV19
CASSIVPALNTEAFF
TGTGCCAGTAGTATAGTGCCAGCTTTGAACACTGAAGCTTTCTTT
>TRBJ2-2|TRBD1|NA|TRBV27
CASSSPYGTGNAGELFF
TGTGCCAGCAGTTCACCTTACGGGACAGGGAATGCCGGGGAGCTGTTTTTT
>TRBJ2-3|NA|NA|TRBV27
CASSYPTADTQYF
TGTGCCAGCAGTTACCCCACCGCAGATACGCAGTATTTT
>TRBJ1-4|NA|NA|TRBV27
CASSLTAFNEKLFF
TGTGCCAGCAGTCTGACAGCCTTTAATGAAAAACTGTTTTTT
>TRBJ1-1|NA|NA|TRBV9
CASSVGGGGGTEAFF
TGTGCCAGCAGCGTAGGAGGAGGAGGAGGCACTGAAGCTTTCTTT
>TRBJ1-1|NA|once|TRBV9
CASNPGGGLDPEAFF
TGTGCCAGCAACCCCGGCGGGGGTTTGGATCCTGAAGCTTTCTTT
>TRBJ2-7|NA|NA|TRBV9
CASSAYQGAYEQYF
TGTGCCAGCAGCGCCTATCAGGGAGCCTACGAGCAGTACTTC
>TRBJ1-1|NA|NA|TRBV12-5
CASDINRQEAFF
TGTGCTAGTGATATAAACAGGCAAGAAGCTTTCTTT
>TRBJ2-5|NA|NA|TRBV7-9
CASSPPLSDSRETQYF
TGTGCCAGCAGCCCCCCGTTGTCGGACTCACGAGAGACCCAGTACTTC
>TRBJ1-5|TRBD1|NA|TRBV14
CASSQGRQGPPNQPQHF
TGTGCCAGCAGCCAAGGTAGACAGGGCCCCCCCAATCAGCCCCAGCATTTT
>TRBJ1-1|NA|NA|TRBV6-5
CASRWDKNTEAFF
TGTGCCAGCAGATGGGACAAGAACACTGAAGCTTTCTTT
>TRBJ1-4|TRBD1|NA|TRBV13
CASSLGGTGRSTNEKLFF
TGTGCCAGCAGCTTAGGTGGGACAGGGCGATCAACTAATGAAAAACTGTTTTTT
>TRBJ2-7|TRBD1|NA|TRBV11-2
CASRDSSIYEQYF
TGTGCCAGCCGGGACAGTTCGATCTACGAGCAGTACTTC
>TRBJ1-2|NA|NA|TRBV6-6
CASSFSTGISYGYTF
TGTGCCAGCAGTTTCTCCACCGGGATCAGCTATGGCTACACCTTC
>TRBJ2-5|NA|NA|TRBV15
CATSRSLSAGAQETQYF
TGTGCCACCAGCAGGAGCCTTTCTGCGGGGGCCCAAGAGACCCAGTACTTC
>TRBJ1-5|TRBD1|NA|TRBV15
CATSGGTVANQPQHF
TGTGCCACCAGCGGAGGGACAGTCGCCAATCAGCCCCAGCATTTT
>TRBJ1-3|TRBD1|NA|TRBV6-5
CASSYYRDRGNTIYF
TGTGCCAGCAGTTACTACCGGGACAGGGGAAACACCATATATTTT
>TRBJ1-6|NA|NA|TRBV6-1
CASSEPVRGGDNSPLHF
TGTGCCAGCAGTGAACCCGTCCGGGGAGGTGATAATTCACCCCTCCACTTT
>TRBJ2-3|TRBD2|NA|TRBV9
CASSVSISGGSSTDTQYF
TGTGCCAGCAGCGTAAGCATTAGCGGGGGATCTAGCACAGATACGCAGTATTTT
>TRBJ2-3|TRBD2|once|TRBV4-1
CASSPIGLAGTTDTQYF
TGCGCCAGCAGCCCTATAGGACTAGCGGGGACCACAGATACGCAGTATTTT